What follows describes a single T cell receptor beta chain. This entry is derived from a study of T cell changes during pregnancy in multiple sclerosis. Method: immunoSEQ multiplex PCR; TCRdb's copy keeps in-frame clones and lacks some. The sample holds approximately 99,000 clones; around 93% are singletons and the top ten take 0.99%. V was shortened by 0 bases and J by 2 bases, with 5 bases between the two germline ends. Germline V CDR1 and CDR2: SGDLS, YYNGEE. The CDR3 spans 14 residues. This clonotype was obtained from a female donor with multiple sclerosis, enrolled in a pregnancy study. Sequencing was performed on peripheral blood, taken after pregnancy. The V and J genes are TRBV9 and TRBJ1-4; D not resolved. CDR3 sequence reads: CASSVAGTNEKLFF. The CDR3 coding sequence is TGTGCCAGCAGCGTAGCGGGGACTAATGAAAAACTGTTTTTT.